The T cell receptor (beta chain) under discussion was sequenced for a study of T-cell memory formation after mild COVID-19. Whole-study results and caveats: CD4+ contracting clones were mainly CM and EM; CD8+ ones, EMRA.

Barcoded TCR alpha and TCR beta cDNA libraries with UMIs came from 5'RACE using constant-segment primers. MiXCR, run by TCRdb on the 5' RACE reads, gives a single entry per CDR3 protein. This sample has about 360,000 distinct CDR3 sequences, with approximately 15% found just once. From germline, CDR1 is SGDLS and CDR2 YYNGEE. Trimming removed 5 bases from V and 0 bases from J, with 9 bases in between. This CDR3 is 14 amino acids long. This clonotype was recorded at least ten times. Its antigen is undetermined. This TCR came from a man aged 18-30 years who had mild COVID-19 (a few samples of this study predate the infection). Cell type and time point are not known. Sequencing used PBMCs or a T cell subset sorted from them (not recorded which). The gene calls are TRBV9 and TRBJ2-1; the D is unclear. CDR3 nucleotide sequence: TGTGCCAGCAGTGAAAAGAGCTCCTACAATGAGCAGTTCTTC. This translates into CASSEKSSYNEQFF.